One sample yielded the 25 T cell receptor beta chains listed below, sequenced in a study of beta chain features in type 1 diabetes. Expressed TCRB transcripts got sequenced, as all isolated RNA was reverse transcribed. Some clones are missing from TCRdb's copy, which holds only in-frame ones; the method was immunoSEQ multiplex PCR. The data contain under 800,000 clones, roughly a sixth of them singletons. Source material: naive CD4+ T cells from blood. Receptors originate from a man between 18 and 35 years old in good health.

The chain couples TRBV14 to TRBJ1-1; D may be TRBD1 (6 bases). From germline, CDR1 is SGHDN and CDR2 FVKESK. CDR3 length: 13 residues. Trimming cost V 1 base and J 11 bases, with 14 bases left between them. DNA of the CDR3: TGTGCCAGCAGCCAAGGGGGGCGGGTCCAGGCTTTCTTT. Translation: CASSQGGRVQAFF.

This clone has more than one count but fewer than ten. The chain couples TRBV7-9 to TRBJ2-7; TRBD1 might be the D (6 bases). This CDR3 is built from 13 residues. Trimming shortened V by 5 bases and J by 3 bases, and 11 bases separated the two germline ends. CDR1 and CDR2 (germline): SEHNR, FQNEAQ (reference sequence). The CDR3 region has the DNA TGTGCCAGCAGCACAGGGTCCTACTACGAGCAGTACTTC. This sequence encodes CASSTGSYYEQYF.

The chain is built from TRBV19 and TRBJ1-6, with D unresolved. This CDR3 has 12 residues. CDR1 LNHDA and CDR2 SQIVND come from the germline V gene (reference sequence). Trimming removed 3 bases from V and 7 bases from J, with 4 bases in between. CDR3 coding DNA: TGTGCCAGTAGTATGAACAATTCACCCCTCCACTTT. As protein: CASSMNNSPLHF.

This clone was recorded a few times. V is TRBV27 and J is TRBJ1-1; 7 bases line up with TRBD1. CDR1 and CDR2 from the germline V gene are MNHEY and SMNVEV (reference sequence). This CDR3 contains 13 residues. Losses at the gene ends were 5 bases for V and 2 bases for J; bases not matched to a gene: 2. The CDR3 spells CASSRTGNTEAFF. The CDR3 bases are TGTGCCAGCAGTAGGACAGGAAACACTGAAGCTTTCTTT.

The gene calls are TRBV7-9 and TRBJ2-6; D ambiguous. This CDR3 has 15 amino acids. CDR1 SEHNR and CDR2 FQNEAQ come from the germline V gene (reference sequence). V lost 3 bases and J 1 base, leaving 7 bases between the germline ends. In nucleotides, the CDR3 is TGTGCCAGCAGCTTGGTAAAGTCTGGGGCCAACGTCCTGACTTTC. Its protein product is CASSLVKSGANVLTF.

This clone was detected only a few times. The V call is TRBV7-9, the J call TRBJ1-1, with D unclear. The V end was cut by 3 bases, the J end by 6 bases, with 5 bases between. CDR3 length: 11 amino acids. The V gene's germline CDR1 is SEHNR and CDR2 FQNEAQ (reference sequence). In DNA, the CDR3 is TGTGCCAGCAGCTTCAAAGCTGAAGCTTTCTTT. Protein product: CASSFKAEAFF.

This clone was counted a few times. This chain connects TRBV7-2 to TRBJ2-7, with a possible D match to TRBD1 (6 bases). Trimming stripped 5 bases from V and 2 bases from J, with 13 bases between. Germline V gene data show CDR1 as SGHTA and CDR2 as FQGNSA. The CDR3 is 14 residues long. The CDR3 protein is CASSTGYQTYEQYF. CDR3 in DNA: TGTGCCAGCAGCACAGGGTATCAGACCTACGAGCAGTACTTC.

The chain uses TRBV7-2 and TRBJ1-2, with D possibly TRBD1 on 5 matching bases. Trimming removed 6 bases at V and 7 bases at J, with 21 bases between. Germline values: CDR1 SGHTA, CDR2 FQGNSA. This CDR3 has 15 amino acids. CDR3 amino acids: CASRPRGYGVGGYTF. The DNA of the CDR3 is TGTGCCAGCAGACCGCGGGGGTACGGGGTTGGTGGCTACACCTTC.

The chain recombines TRBV29-1 with TRBJ2-1; 7 nucleotides agree with TRBD1. V was pared by 6 bases and J by 3 bases, with 11 bases of the junction left unmatched. The length of the CDR3 is 15 residues. The germline V gene has CDR1 SQVTM and CDR2 ANQGSEA. CDR3 sequence reads: CSVAQQGRYYNEQFF. In nucleotides, the CDR3 is TGCAGCGTCGCCCAACAGGGGCGATACTACAATGAGCAGTTCTTC.

This clone was observed a few times. The chain joins TRBV6-5 to TRBJ1-1; TRBD1 is a possible D gene (5 bases). V was pared by 2 bases and J by 0 bases, with 7 bases between. The CDR3 extends over 14 amino acids. The germline CDR1 and CDR2 sequences are MNHEY and SVGAGI. Here the CDR3 reads CASSYRGMNTEAFF. CDR3 DNA sequence: TGTGCCAGCAGTTACAGGGGTATGAACACTGAAGCTTTCTTT.

The chain carries TRBV9 and TRBJ2-2; the match to TRBD2 covers 8 bases. With V trimmed by 4 bases and J by 3 bases, 14 bases remained unmatched. The length of the CDR3 is 18 residues. Germline values: CDR1 SGDLS, CDR2 YYNGEE. CDR3 DNA: TGTGCCAGCAGCCCCCGACTTGGCGGGGGGCCTTACACCGGGGAGCTGTTTTTT. Its protein product is CASSPRLGGGPYTGELFF.

The chain joins TRBV7-9 to TRBJ1-1; D may be TRBD1 (6 bases). V lost 2 bases and J 1 base, leaving 11 bases between the germline ends. The germline V gene has CDR1 SEHNR and CDR2 FQNEAQ (reference sequence). There are 15 residues in the CDR3. As DNA, the CDR3 is TGTGCCAGCAGCTTATATCAGGGGAGGAACACTGAAGCTTTCTTT. Translation: CASSLYQGRNTEAFF. Full variable domain (outside the CDR3, taken from reference TRBV7-9 and TRBJ1-1): DTGVSQNPRHKITKRGQNVTFRCDPISEHNRLYWYRQTLGQGPEFLTYFQNEAQLEKSRLLSDRFSAERPKGSFSTLEIQRTEQGDSAMYLCASSLYQGRNTEAFFGQGTRLTVV.

The rearrangement uses TRBV19 and TRBJ2-1; TRBD1 is a possible D gene (6 bases). The CDR3 is made up of 17 amino acids. V gave up 5 bases and J gave up 0 bases, with 17 bases separating them. The germline V gene has CDR1 LNHDA and CDR2 SQIVND (reference sequence). CDR3: CASSPRTVRSSYNEQFF. The CDR3 coding sequence is TGTGCCAGTAGTCCCCGGACAGTCCGAAGCTCCTACAATGAGCAGTTCTTC.

This clone was counted a few times. V and J are TRBV7-9 and TRBJ1-1; no definite D call. Per the germline V gene, CDR1 is SEHNR and CDR2 is FQNEAQ (reference sequence). There are 15 residues in the CDR3. V gave up 0 bases and J gave up 1 base, with 9 bases separating them. The CDR3 sequence is CASSLARGWNTEAFF. Here the CDR3 DNA reads TGTGCCAGCAGCTTAGCGCGCGGCTGGAACACTGAAGCTTTCTTT.

This clone has only a few counts. The chain joins TRBV5-4 to TRBJ1-4; 9 positions agree with TRBD1. The junction had 9 bases not matched to a gene; V was cut back by 2 bases and J by 7 bases. Germline V gene data show CDR1 as SGHNT and CDR2 as YYREEE (reference sequence). This CDR3 comprises 16 residues. The chain's CDR3 is CASSFPDRGRSEKLFF. The CDR3 coding sequence is TGTGCCAGCAGCTTCCCCGACAGGGGGAGAAGTGAAAAACTGTTTTTT.

This chain uses TRBV18 with TRBJ2-7; 10 nucleotides align to TRBD2. The CDR3 has 18 residues. After removal of 2 bases from V and 1 base from J, the junction contained 11 bases not matched to a gene. CDR1 and CDR2 from the germline V gene are KGHSH and LQKENI. CDR3 coding DNA: TGTGCCAGCTCACCAACCGCTTCCTCTAGCGGGGGATCCTACGAGCAGTACTTC. Its protein is CASSPTASSSGGSYEQYF.

The chain joins TRBV9 to TRBJ2-7, with TRBD1 matching over 11 bases. The CDR3 loop spans 15 amino acids. The germline V gene encodes CDR1 SGDLS and CDR2 YYNGEE. V was pared by 0 bases and J by 2 bases, with 1 base of the junction left unmatched. The CDR3 region is CASSVGTGGTYEQYF. In nucleotides, the CDR3 is TGTGCCAGCAGCGTAGGGACAGGGGGCACCTACGAGCAGTACTTC.

This sequence joins TRBV5-1 and TRBJ1-6, with 8 bases that match TRBD1. Germline assignment: CDR1 SGHRS and CDR2 YFSETQ. The V and J ends lost 4 bases and 7 bases, in that order; junction bases with no gene match: 4. The CDR3 sequence is 14 residues long. The CDR3 coding sequence is TGCGCCAGCAGCCAGACAGGGGCCAATTCACCCCTCCACTTT. This codes for CASSQTGANSPLHF.

The chain is built from TRBV5-1 and TRBJ1-3; unclear D gene. CDR1 and CDR2 (germline): SGHRS, YFSETQ. This CDR3 spans 16 amino acids. V was pared by 0 bases and J by 0 bases, with 10 bases between. As DNA, the CDR3 is TGCGCCAGCAGCTTGGTGGCGGGAAGCTCTGGAAACACCATATATTTT. Translated, it gives CASSLVAGSSGNTIYF.

The chain has TRBV7-9 and TRBJ2-3; tentative D call: TRBD1 (6 bases). Germline CDR1 is SEHNR and CDR2 is FQNEAQ (reference sequence). This CDR3 region has 16 residues. The V end lost 5 bases, the J end lost 2 bases, and 17 bases lay between the germline ends. CDR3 sequence: CASSPWSGDPTDTQYF. CDR3 nucleotide sequence: TGTGCCAGCAGCCCCTGGTCAGGGGACCCCACAGATACGCAGTATTTT.

This clone was observed a handful of times. Other DNA sequences in this specimen translate into the identical CDR3. This chain links TRBV9 with TRBJ1-1; maybe TRBD1 (6 bases). Between the trimmed V and J ends, which lost 0 bases and 2 bases, there was a span of 8 bases. Looked up from germline, CDR1 is SGDLS and CDR2 is YYNGEE. This CDR3 is 14 amino acids long. DNA for the CDR3: TGTGCCAGCAGCGTAGGGGGGACAAACACTGAAGCTTTCTTT. Translation: CASSVGGTNTEAFF.

This clone was found a few times. This chain uses TRBV29-1 with TRBJ2-7; D is unresolved. Per the germline V gene, CDR1 is SQVTM and CDR2 is ANQGSEA. The V end was cut by 5 bases, the J end by 5 bases, with 16 bases between. The CDR3 covers 13 residues. CDR3 bases: TGCAGCGTTTCCCCCCGCCTTATTGACGAGCAGTACTTC. Protein product: CSVSPRLIDEQYF.

This chain connects TRBV4-2 to TRBJ2-4; tentative D call: TRBD1 (8 bases). V lost 5 bases, J lost 3 bases, and 14 bases lay in between. Germline V gene data show CDR1 as LGHNA and CDR2 as YNFKEQ. The CDR3 totals 15 residues. CDR3 protein: CASSSDREGKNIQYF. In DNA, the CDR3 is TGTGCCAGCAGCTCGGACAGGGAGGGCAAAAACATTCAGTACTTC.

This clone has just a few counts. The V call is TRBV5-1, the J call TRBJ2-7, with a tentative D call TRBD1 (5 bases). CDR3 length equals 15 residues. Germline loops: CDR1 SGHRS, CDR2 YFSETQ. V lost 6 bases and J lost 4, with 20 bases in between. In DNA form, the CDR3 reads TGCGCCAGCACCCCATTGACAGTCCCCTCTTACGAGCAGTACTTC. Translation gives CASTPLTVPSYEQYF.

This chain's CDR3 is CASSPKQVILETGNTIYF. CDR3 in DNA: TGTGCCAGCTCACCCAAACAGGTCATCCTAGAGACTGGAAACACCATATATTTT. The V call is TRBV18, the J call TRBJ1-3, with D possibly being TRBD1 (5 bases). V lost 3 bases and J lost 2, with 20 bases in between. Germline CDR1 and CDR2: KGHSH and LQKENI. The CDR3 sequence is 18 residues long. The variable domain in full, completed from reference TRBV18 and TRBJ1-3, reads NAGVMQNPRHLVRRRGQEARLRCSPMKGHSHVYWYRQLPEEGLKFMVYLQKENIIDESGMPKERFSAEFPKEGPSILRIQQVVRGDSAAYFCASSPKQVILETGNTIYFGEGSWLTVV.